The 9 T cell receptor beta chains in this list originate from one sample, sequenced in a study of shared clonotypes between healthy human individuals. Method: immunoSEQ multiplex PCR; TCRdb's copy keeps in-frame clones and lacks some. The table shows more than 2 million clones, with roughly 94% occurring only once. The sample taken for sequencing was naive CD4+ T cells sorted from blood. Subset given: CD45RA+ positively selected. The receptors stem from a man younger than 35 in good health.

The genes are TRBV11-2 and TRBJ2-5; no definite D call. V lost 5 bases and J lost 1, with 8 bases in between. CDR1 is SGHAT and CDR2 is FQNNGV in the germline V gene. The CDR3 extends over 13 amino acids. This chain's CDR3 is CASSPFLQETQYF. For the CDR3, the DNA is TGTGCCAGCAGCCCGTTTCTCCAAGAGACCCAGTACTTC. Variable domain in full (rest from reference TRBV11-2 and TRBJ2-5): EAGVAQSPRYKIIEKRQSVAFWCNPISGHATLYWYQQILGQGPKLLIQFQNNGVVDDSQLPKDRFSAERLKGVDSTLKIQPAKLEDSAVYLCASSPFLQETQYFGPGTRLLVL.

The chain recombines TRBV7-9 with TRBJ1-1; TRBD1 is a possible D gene (5 bases). Trimming took 5 bases from V and 1 from J, leaving 14 bases between them. CDR3 length: 15 residues. Germline assignment: CDR1 SEHNR and CDR2 FQNEAQ (reference sequence). CDR3 region: CASSLGHGANTEAFF. The CDR3 DNA sequence: TGTGCCAGCAGCCTAGGACACGGCGCGAACACTGAAGCTTTCTTT.

This clone was counted a single time. The chain has TRBV6-1 and TRBJ1-3; the D is unclear. V lost 6 bases and J lost 0, with 12 bases in between. CDR1 and CDR2 from the germline V gene are MNHNS and SASEGT. The CDR3 sequence is 15 residues long. This CDR3 reads CASSPTGHSGNTIYF. Here the CDR3 DNA reads TGTGCCAGCAGCCCCACGGGCCACTCTGGAAACACCATATATTTT.

A remark on this clone: One end of the junction varies from germline; a read error may be responsible. This sequence joins TRBV2 and TRBJ2-3, with D possibly being TRBD1 or TRBD2 (5 bases each). The CDR3 extends over 14 amino acids. Germline CDR1 reads SNHLY; CDR2 reads FYNNEI. The CDR3: CASSSGPPTGTQYF. In DNA form, the CDR3 reads TGTGCCAGCAGTAGCGGACCTCCCACAGGTACGCAGTATTTT.

The rearrangement joins TRBV29-1 to TRBJ1-1, with D tentatively TRBD1 (5 bases). V was cut by 6 bases and J by 5 bases, with 13 bases left in between. From germline, CDR1 is SQVTM and CDR2 ANQGSEA. The CDR3 contains 12 residues. The CDR3 is CSVRDLRTEAFF. The CDR3 DNA reads TGCAGCGTGCGGGACTTAAGGACTGAAGCTTTCTTT.

J is TRBJ2-7 and V is TRBV19; TRBD1 matches at 8 bases. The CDR3 contains 15 residues. The J segment lost 3 bases and the V segment lost 10 bases, leaving 14 bases of the junction unmatched. CDR1 is LNHDA and CDR2 is SQIVND in the germline V gene (reference sequence). For the CDR3, the DNA is TGTGCCACCGTCGTCAGTCAGGGGGCTCACTACGAGCAGTACTTC. Its protein is CATVVSQGAHYEQYF.

The chain links TRBV10-1 to TRBJ2-7; D possibly corresponds to TRBD1 (5 bases). CDR1 and CDR2 from the germline V gene are WNHNN and SYGVQD (reference sequence). There are 13 residues in the CDR3. Trimming pared 6 bases from V and 3 bases from J, leaving 12 bases between. The CDR3 DNA reads TGCGCCAGCAGCGCAGGGATTCTCTACGAGCAGTACTTC. Its translation: CASSAGILYEQYF.

The gene calls are TRBV5-1 and TRBJ2-1; TRBD1 aligns across 7 bases. The V and J ends lost 4 bases and 9 bases, in that order; junction bases with no gene match: 16. Germline-derived CDR1 and CDR2 are SGHRS and YFSETQ. The CDR3 extends over 16 amino acids. CDR3: CASSPLQGLAGGEQFF. CDR3 sequence (DNA): TGCGCCAGCAGCCCCCTCCAAGGGCTAGCAGGGGGTGAGCAGTTCTTC.

This chain connects TRBV7-9 to TRBJ2-7; 11 positions agree with TRBD2. This CDR3 contains 17 residues. Germline CDR1 SEHNR, CDR2 FQNEAQ (reference sequence). V gave up 0 bases and J gave up 1 base; unmatched junction bases: 5. CDR3 sequence reads: CASSLAGGLAESYEQYF. The CDR3, as DNA: TGTGCCAGCAGCTTAGCGGGGGGACTAGCGGAGTCCTACGAGCAGTACTTC.